This TCR beta chain was sequenced for a study of T cell changes during pregnancy in multiple sclerosis. With 1 base removed from V and 4 bases from J, the gap between germline ends came to 7 bases. Looked up from germline, CDR1 is SGHTA and CDR2 is FQGTGA. This CDR3 comprises 13 residues. The table came from immunoSEQ multiplex PCR; TCRdb's copy has only in-frame clones and leaves some out. The sample records 29,000 or so clones, roughly 87% being singletons. The source was CD8+ T cells from peripheral blood mononuclear cells, collected in the second trimester of pregnancy. The rearrangement uses TRBV7-3 and TRBJ1-2; D remains unclear. The receptor was isolated from a female donor with multiple sclerosis, enrolled in a pregnancy study. The CDR3 DNA reads TGTGCCAGCAGCTTAAGCACGGTCTATGGCTACACCTTC. Its protein product is CASSLSTVYGYTF.